These 30 T cell receptor beta chains originate from one sample sequenced in a study of blood T cell repertoires in COVID-19. This table comes from immunoSEQ multiplex PCR, and its TCRdb copy is limited to in-frame clones, with some not included. This sample has 55,000 to 70,000 clones, with more than 70% found just once. The sequencing sample was made of PBMCs or T cells enriched from blood (not recorded which). The receptors shown here come from a middle-aged woman who had recovered from COVID-19.

The V call is TRBV29-1, the J call TRBJ2-7; a possible D gene is TRBD2 (6 bases). The CDR3 is 14 amino acids. Germline-derived CDR1 and CDR2 are SQVTM and ANQGSEA. V shed 6 bases and J shed 1 base, with 16 bases lying between them. CDR3 DNA: TGCAGCGTCGGAGGGACGCGACAGTCCTACGAGCAGTACTTC. It is translated as CSVGGTRQSYEQYF.

The chain carries TRBV5-1 and TRBJ2-2; 8 nucleotides match TRBD1. The CDR3 sequence is 16 residues long. CDR1 is SGHRS, CDR2 YFSETQ, per germline. V shed 4 bases and J 2 bases; nucleotides not matched to a gene: 7. As DNA, the CDR3 is TGCGCCAGCAGCAAGGGACAGGTGGGCAACACCGGGGAGCTGTTTTTT. This codes for CASSKGQVGNTGELFF.

The chain joins TRBV5-1 to TRBJ2-7; TRBD2 agrees at 8 bases. The CDR3 covers 14 residues. Looked up from germline, CDR1 is SGHRS and CDR2 is YFSETQ. The ends lost 4 bases at V and 6 bases at J; junction bases unmatched: 9. The CDR3 protein is CASSAGGAGVEQYF. The CDR3 DNA sequence: TGCGCCAGCAGCGCCGGGGGGGCCGGCGTCGAGCAGTACTTC. The full variable domain, its missing parts supplied by reference TRBV5-1 and TRBJ2-7, is KAGVTQTPRYLIKTRGQQVTLSCSPISGHRSVSWYQQTPGQGLQFLFEYFSETQRNKGNFPGRFSGRQFSNSRSEMNVSTLELGDSALYLCASSAGGAGVEQYFGPGTRLTVT.

The rearrangement uses TRBV7-9 and TRBJ1-5, with 9 bases lining up with TRBD1. Trimming removed 4 bases from V and 1 base from J; junction bases left unmatched: 8. CDR1 SEHNR and CDR2 FQNEAQ come from the germline V gene (reference sequence). This CDR3 has 17 amino acids. CDR3 sequence: CASSSSQGAWSNQPQHF. The CDR3 DNA is TGTGCCAGCAGCTCCTCACAGGGGGCATGGAGCAATCAGCCCCAGCATTTT.

The V and J genes are TRBV12-3 or TRBV12-4 and TRBJ1-2, with D possibly being TRBD1 (5 bases). Trimming pared 1 base from V and 6 bases from J, leaving 9 bases between. The CDR3 spans 13 residues. This CDR3 is CASSLVRGNGYTF. DNA for the CDR3: TGTGCCAGCAGTTTAGTTCGGGGGAATGGCTACACCTTC.

The chain employs TRBV11-3 and TRBJ2-5; TRBD2 matches 8 bases. Germline trimming cut 4 bases from V and 7 bases from J; bases unmatched to any gene: 8. The germline V gene encodes CDR1 SGHNT and CDR2 YENEEA. CDR3 length: 14 amino acids. The CDR3, as DNA: TGTGCCAGCAGCTACCGGGGGGGCCTCGTGACCCAGTACTTC. It yields the protein CASSYRGGLVTQYF.

The chain joins TRBV11-1 to TRBJ2-5; D is perhaps TRBD2 (6 bases). Germline assignment: CDR1 SGHAT and CDR2 FQDESV (reference sequence). Trimming stripped 5 bases from V and 1 base from J, with 11 bases between. The CDR3 runs 14 residues. CDR3 DNA: TGTGCCAGCAGCCTCCTCGGGGGCCAAGAGACCCAGTACTTC. Amino acids: CASSLLGGQETQYF.

The chain links TRBV10-1 to TRBJ1-1, with D possibly TRBD1 on 5 matching bases. V shed 0 bases and J shed 5 bases, with 13 bases lying between them. Per germline, CDR1 WNHNN and CDR2 SYGVQD (reference sequence). The CDR3 covers 15 residues. This CDR3 is CASSESRGIGTEAFF. CDR3 DNA: TGCGCCAGCAGTGAGTCGCGGGGGATTGGTACTGAAGCTTTCTTT.

The rearrangement uses TRBV11-1 and TRBJ1-1, with D hard to call. The CDR3 is 13 amino acids. Trimming stripped 4 bases from V and 5 bases from J, with 11 bases between. CDR1 is SGHAT and CDR2 is FQDESV in the germline V gene (reference sequence). The CDR3 here is CASSSRIMTEAFF. The CDR3 DNA follows: TGTGCCAGCAGCTCCAGGATTATGACTGAAGCTTTCTTT.

The chain has TRBV29-1 and TRBJ1-1; 8 nucleotides agree with TRBD1. The CDR3 is 15 residues long. V was clipped by 6 bases and J by 1 base; unmatched bases: 10. The germline V gene has CDR1 SQVTM and CDR2 ANQGSEA. The CDR3 loop is CSVVGQGMPNTEAFF. The CDR3 DNA reads as TGCAGCGTCGTCGGACAGGGCATGCCGAACACTGAAGCTTTCTTT.

The chain recombines TRBV4-1 with TRBJ2-5, with 11 positions matching TRBD2. The CDR3 length is 15 residues. V trimming: 5 bases; J trimming: 5 bases; junction bases outside the gene matches: 7. The germline V gene has CDR1 MGHRA and CDR2 YSYEKL. The CDR3 protein is CASSALAGGWETQYF. In nucleotides, the CDR3 is TGCGCCAGCAGCGCCTTAGCGGGGGGGTGGGAGACCCAGTACTTC.

The chain has TRBV19 and TRBJ1-5; no clear D gene. V was clipped by 4 bases and J by 4 bases, with 8 bases between them. This CDR3 region has 13 residues. Germline CDR1 reads LNHDA; CDR2 reads SQIVND (reference sequence). In DNA form, the CDR3 reads TGTGCCAGTAGTACCACAGAGAATCAGCCCCAGCATTTT. Its protein is CASSTTENQPQHF.

This chain uses TRBV27 with TRBJ2-1, with D perhaps TRBD1 (6 bases). In germline, CDR1 is MNHEY, CDR2 SMNVEV (reference sequence). V was cut by 6 bases and J by 4 bases, with 16 bases left in between. The CDR3 loop spans 15 amino acids. The CDR3 spells CASRPRGFRYNEQFF. CDR3 nucleotide sequence: TGTGCCAGCAGACCAAGGGGGTTTCGGTACAATGAGCAGTTCTTC.

The rearrangement uses TRBV7-2 and TRBJ1-1, with 7 positions matching TRBD1. The CDR3 consists of 15 residues. CDR1 is SGHTA and CDR2 is FQGNSA in the germline V gene. The V segment lost 7 bases and the J segment 0 bases; nucleotides outside the gene matches: 8. The CDR3 sequence: CASNSDRTMNTEAFF. CDR3 DNA: TGTGCCAGCAACTCGGACAGGACAATGAACACTGAAGCTTTCTTT.

The V call is TRBV29-1, the J call TRBJ2-6; 9 nucleotides align to TRBD2. The CDR3 runs to 17 residues. Germline V gives CDR1 SQVTM, CDR2 ANQGSEA. V lost 6 bases to trimming and J lost 0 bases; unmatched junction nucleotides: 9. The CDR3 is CSVLSGGTLSGANVLTF. The CDR3 DNA sequence: TGCAGCGTCCTAAGCGGGGGGACCCTCTCTGGGGCCAACGTCCTGACTTTC.

This sequence joins TRBV13 and TRBJ1-2; D not resolved. CDR1 PRHDT and CDR2 FYEKMQ come from the germline V gene (reference sequence). The CDR3 length is 14 residues. Trimming removed 2 bases from V and 8 bases from J, with 15 bases in between. The CDR3: CASSLSSGVGGYTF. In nucleotides, the CDR3 is TGTGCCAGCAGCTTAAGTAGCGGGGTCGGCGGCTACACCTTC.

The chain has TRBV7-9 and TRBJ2-1; D gene uncertain. Looked up from germline, CDR1 is SEHNR and CDR2 is FQNEAQ (reference sequence). This CDR3 has 16 amino acids. V dropped 1 base and J dropped 3 bases, with 13 bases sitting between them. The CDR3 here is CASSLVGFGLYNEQFF. The CDR3 bases are TGTGCCAGCAGCTTAGTGGGTTTTGGGCTCTACAATGAGCAGTTCTTC.

The rearrangement links TRBV19 to TRBJ1-6; no firm D call. This CDR3 is built from 14 residues. Germline V gives CDR1 LNHDA, CDR2 SQIVND (reference sequence). Trimming took off 9 bases at V and 5 bases at J, with 14 bases between the two ends. Here the CDR3 reads CASAPVNNNSPLHF. CDR3 coding DNA: TGTGCCAGCGCCCCAGTAAATAATAATTCACCCCTCCACTTT.

This chain uses TRBV7-3 with TRBJ2-3, with 9 nucleotides matching TRBD1. With V trimmed by 5 bases and J by 6 bases, 3 bases remained unmatched. This CDR3 region has 13 residues. Germline V lookup: CDR1 SGHTA, CDR2 FQGTGA. CDR3 residues: CASSADRGDTQYF. CDR3 nucleotide sequence: TGTGCCAGCAGCGCCGACAGGGGGGATACGCAGTATTTT.

The chain employs TRBV3-1 (or the pseudogene TRBV3-2) and TRBJ2-3, with 13 bases lining up with TRBD2. V was pared by 5 bases and J by 4 bases, with 6 bases of the junction left unmatched. CDR1 and CDR2 from the germline V gene are LGHDT and YNNKEL (reference sequence). The CDR3 is 16 amino acids. CDR3 sequence: CASSELAGGLADTQYF. In nucleotides, the CDR3 is TGTGCCAGCAGCGAACTAGCGGGGGGGCTAGCAGATACGCAGTATTTT.

This clone has just one count. CDR3 amino acids: CASSVGTSGGAESYEQFF. CDR3 DNA: TGTGCCAGCAGCGTAGGAACTAGCGGGGGGGCGGAATCCTATGAGCAGTTCTTC. V gene TRBV9 combines with J gene TRBJ2-1; 13 positions agree with TRBD2. CDR3 size: 18 residues. Germline loops: CDR1 SGDLS, CDR2 YYNGEE. V was pared by 0 bases and J by 8 bases, with 11 bases of the junction left unmatched. The complete variable domain, with remaining parts taken from reference TRBV9 and TRBJ2-1, reads DSGVTQTPKHLITATGQRVTLRCSPRSGDLSVYWYQQSLDQGLQFLIQYYNGEERAKGNILERFSAQQFPDLHSELNLSSLELGDSALYFCASSVGTSGGAESYEQFFGPGTRLTVL.

The V call is TRBV10-3, the J call TRBJ1-5; TRBD1 matches at 10 bases. Germline V CDR1 and CDR2: ENHRY, SYGVKD. CDR3 size: 15 residues. V lost 5 bases and J lost 4; bases outside the gene matches: 5. The chain's CDR3 is CAISPGQGSNQPQHF. The CDR3 DNA reads TGTGCCATCAGTCCGGGACAGGGGTCGAATCAGCCCCAGCATTTT.

The chain joins TRBV10-3 to TRBJ2-3; the match to TRBD1 covers 8 bases. The CDR3 has 15 residues. Germline CDR1 ENHRY, CDR2 SYGVKD. V shed 6 bases, J shed 6 bases, and the junction held 11 bases outside the gene matches. The CDR3 here is CAIRDPTGVGDTQYF. CDR3 in DNA: TGTGCCATCAGGGATCCGACAGGGGTAGGGGATACGCAGTATTTT.

The V and J genes are TRBV23-1 and TRBJ1-2; TRBD1 is a possible D gene (5 bases). TRBV23-1 falls under the ORF class, with uncertain function. The CDR3 totals 13 residues. The V end was cut by 2 bases, the J end by 6 bases, with 10 bases between. CDR3: CASSQGGKHGYTF. CDR3 bases: TGCGCCAGCAGTCAAGGGGGGAAACATGGCTACACCTTC.

The chain has TRBV10-2 and TRBJ2-1, with TRBD1 matching 10 bases. This CDR3 has 14 amino acids. Trimming took 6 bases from V and 1 from J; bases not matched to a gene: 0. The V gene's germline CDR1 is WSHSY and CDR2 SAAADI. The CDR3 region has the DNA TGCGCCAGCAGGGACAGGGGGTCCTACAATGAGCAGTTCTTC. It codes for CASRDRGSYNEQFF.

The V gene is TRBV12-5, the J gene TRBJ1-6, with D unresolved. Per the germline V gene, CDR1 is LGHNT and CDR2 is FRNRAP. V lost 1 base to trimming and J lost 9 bases, with 4 bases between them. This CDR3 has 12 residues. The DNA for the CDR3 is TGTGCTAGTGGTTTGGCCCGTTCACCCCTCCACTTT. Protein product: CASGLARSPLHF.

There are a few counts of this clone. The chain uses TRBV25-1 and TRBJ2-7, with D possibly being TRBD1 (6 bases). V was trimmed by 2 bases and J by 4 bases, leaving 24 bases between them. CDR3 length: 18 amino acids. In germline, CDR1 is MGHDK, CDR2 SYGVNS. The CDR3 coding sequence is TGTGCCAGCAGTGAAAGTTGGATACAGGGTCCAAAAGGGTACGAGCAGTACTTC. Encoded protein: CASSESWIQGPKGYEQYF.

This clone has only a few counts. This chain links TRBV5-4 with TRBJ2-4, with 8 bases lining up with TRBD1. Germline V gene lookup returns CDR1 SGHNT and CDR2 YYREEE (reference sequence). The CDR3 spans 14 residues. Trimming removed 4 bases from V and 7 bases from J; junction bases left unmatched: 7. CDR3 loop: CASSTRQGRNIQYF. CDR3 DNA sequence: TGTGCCAGCAGCACAAGACAGGGGAGGAACATTCAGTACTTC.

The chain couples TRBV10-3 to TRBJ2-7, with 10 bases that match TRBD2. The V gene end was trimmed by 10 bases and the J gene end by 2 bases; junction bases not matched to a gene: 5. Germline lookup yields CDR1 ENHRY and CDR2 SYGVKD. CDR3 length equals 13 residues. The CDR3 protein is CATLSGGTYEQYF. CDR3 nucleotide sequence: TGTGCCACCCTTAGCGGGGGGACCTACGAGCAGTACTTC.

V and J are TRBV21-1 and TRBJ2-7; no check of the table's D call, TRBD2, against the DNA was made. TRBV21-1 is deemed a pseudogene. This CDR3 is built from 19 residues. In nucleotides, the CDR3 is TGTGCCAGCAGAAAGAGGTTTTGTGGATCCGACGTCACCTCCTACGAGCAGTACTTC. It specifies CASRKRFCGSDVTSYEQYF.